Presented here are 13 T cell receptor beta chains from one specimen sequenced in a study of regulatory T cells in long-lasting Graves disease. Library construction for TCR beta used iRepertoire HTBI primers and Arm-PCR of CDR3 regions. From the multiplex PCR reads, TCRdb called clonotypes with MiXCR, one entry per CDR3 protein. The table records 380,000 or so distinct CDR3 sequences, about 17% of them present only once. Described time point: newly diagnosed GD, antithyroid drugs for less than 3 months. PBMC RNA was the source of the TCR library. The same sample was also used in a study of T cells in Graves' hyperthyroidism and ophthalmopathy.

Sample: peripheral blood mononuclear cells (PBMCs), taken at new diagnosis, from a patient treated with antithyroid drugs. Receptor source: a woman in her late teens or twenties with Graves disease.

This clonotype was picked up many times. This sequence joins TRBV6-1 and TRBJ2-1; 9 bases match TRBD1. With V trimmed by 6 bases and J by 5 bases, 14 bases remained unmatched. The CDR3 spans 17 residues. Germline lookup yields CDR1 MNHNS and CDR2 SASEGT. The CDR3 is CASSPPPGQGPNNEQFF. DNA of the CDR3: TGTGCCAGCAGCCCCCCCCCCGGACAGGGGCCAAACAATGAGCAGTTCTTC.

This clonotype was counted a single time. This rearrangement joins TRBV13 to TRBJ2-7, with TRBD2 identical over 11 bases. The CDR3 totals 15 residues. V dropped 4 bases and J dropped 8; count of bases not matched to a gene: 10. Germline V lookup: CDR1 PRHDT, CDR2 FYEKMQ (reference sequence). The CDR3 here is CASSYRLAGNEKQYF. In nucleotides, the CDR3 is TGTGCCAGCAGCTATCGACTAGCGGGAAATGAGAAGCAGTACTTC.

This clonotype was seen at least ten times. J is TRBJ2-6 and V is TRBV7-2; 7 positions match TRBD1. Germline V gene sequence: CDR1 SGHTA, CDR2 FQGNSA. The CDR3 runs 20 residues. Trimming removed 5 bases from V and 0 bases from J; junction bases left unmatched: 16. Here the CDR3 DNA reads TGTGCCAGCAGCCCAACGGCTGTATGGGACAGATACTCTGGGGCCAACGTCCTGACTTTC. Amino acids: CASSPTAVWDRYSGANVLTF.

This clonotype was counted many times. The V call is TRBV7-6, the J call TRBJ2-1, with D tentatively TRBD1 (6 bases). Trimming pared 4 bases from V and 8 bases from J, leaving 12 bases between. Per the germline V gene, CDR1 is SGHVS and CDR2 is FNYEAQ. The CDR3 sequence is 13 residues long. Here the CDR3 reads CASSSDSLYEQFF. The DNA for the CDR3 is TGTGCCAGCAGCTCGGACAGTTTGTATGAGCAGTTCTTC. Combining the CDR3 with reference TRBV7-6 and TRBJ2-1 gives the whole variable domain GAGVSQSPRYKVTKRGQDVALRCDPISGHVSLYWYRQALGQGPEFLTYFNYEAQQDKSGLPNDRFSAERPEGSISTLTIQRTEQRDSAMYRCASSSDSLYEQFFGPGTRLTVL.

This clonotype was recorded at least ten times. V usage is TRBV10-1 and J usage is TRBJ2-1; 15 bases are a match to TRBD2. CDR1 is WNHNN, CDR2 SYGVQD, per germline (reference sequence). After removal of 4 bases from V and 7 bases from J, the junction contained 8 bases not matched to a gene. CDR3 length equals 17 residues. DNA for the CDR3: TGCGCCAGCAGTGCAGGACTAGCGGGAGGGCCAGGGAATGAGCAGTTCTTC. Translation gives CASSAGLAGGPGNEQFF.

This clonotype appeared many times. This rearrangement joins TRBV2 to TRBJ2-7; D perhaps matches TRBD2 (6 bases). CDR1 SNHLY and CDR2 FYNNEI come from the germline V gene. Trimming pared 11 bases from V and 4 bases from J, leaving 21 bases between. This CDR3 region has 14 residues. Here the CDR3 reads CASRTIRGRYEQYF. In nucleotides, the CDR3 is TGTGCCTCCAGAACGATTCGGGGGAGATACGAGCAGTACTTC.

This clonotype was recorded many times. The rearrangement uses TRBV30 and TRBJ1-2; the match to TRBD1 covers 7 bases. The V and J ends lost 1 base and 0 bases, in that order; junction bases with no gene match: 8. The V gene's germline CDR1 is GTSNPN and CDR2 SVGIG (reference sequence). The CDR3 spans 16 residues. CDR3: CAWSGGGKSPNYGYTF. The CDR3 DNA sequence: TGTGCCTGGAGTGGAGGGGGCAAGTCCCCTAACTATGGCTACACCTTC.

This clonotype showed up many times. CDR3 amino acids: CASRQGGYEQYF. CDR3 nucleotides: TGTGCCAGCAGACAGGGTGGGTACGAGCAGTACTTC. The rearrangement links TRBV28 to TRBJ2-7, with D possibly TRBD1 on 6 matching bases. CDR1 and CDR2 (germline): MDHEN, SYDVKM. Deletions cut 6 bases from V and 4 bases from J, with 10 bases between. CDR3 length: 12 residues.

This clonotype has just a few counts. A much more abundant neighbour one base away suggests this may be a read error. The V call is TRBV2, the J call TRBJ2-2; D uncertain. The V end lost 4 bases, the J end lost 7 bases, and 4 bases lay between the germline ends. CDR3 length: 11 amino acids. The V gene's germline CDR1 is SNHLY and CDR2 FYNNEI. The CDR3 region is CASSVLGELFF. CDR3 in DNA: TGTGCCAGCAGTGTACTCGGGGAGCTGTTTTTT.

This clonotype occurred a few times. This chain joins TRBV20-1 and TRBJ2-3; 7 bases are shared with TRBD2. V was clipped by 2 bases and J by 2 bases; unmatched bases: 4. CDR1 and CDR2 from the germline V gene are DFQATT and SNEGSKA (reference sequence). The CDR3 totals 14 residues. The DNA of the CDR3 is TGCAGTGCTAGATCGGGGGGACTCACAGATACGCAGTATTTT. As protein: CSARSGGLTDTQYF.

This clonotype showed up just a few times. J is TRBJ2-5 and V is TRBV13, with D perhaps matching TRBD2 (6 bases). This CDR3 region has 14 residues. Trimming took off 7 bases at V and 5 bases at J, with 17 bases between the two ends. CDR1 and CDR2 (germline): PRHDT, FYEKMQ (reference sequence). The CDR3 DNA is TGTGCCAGCACTAGGCGGGGAGGTTCGGAGACCCAGTACTTC. Protein: CASTRRGGSETQYF.

The V gene is TRBV6-1, the J gene TRBJ2-5; D could derive from TRBD1 or TRBD2 (5 bases each). The CDR3 totals 16 residues. Looked up from germline, CDR1 is MNHNS and CDR2 is SASEGT. V gave up 8 bases and J gave up 9 bases, with 28 bases separating them. The CDR3 loop reads CASGYRAGTNSEAQYF. The CDR3 bases are TGTGCCAGCGGGTACCGGGCCGGGACCAATTCCGAGGCCCAGTACTTC.

In this sample, this clonotype turned up a few times. One end of the junction is discordant with germline, which a read error may explain. This sequence joins TRBV20-1 and TRBJ1-1; no reliable D call. CDR3 length: 15 residues. Germline CDR1 is DFQATT and CDR2 is SNEGSKA (reference sequence). In nucleotides, the CDR3 is TGCAGTGCTAGAGATCCGTACAGATTGAACACTGAAGCTCTCTTT. Protein sequence: CSARDPYRLNTEALF.